This TCR beta chain emerged from a study of blood T cell repertoires in COVID-19 (TCRdb year 2020). Regarding the complete study: The collaborator samples originated in the United States, Italy and Spain and spanned the acute and convalescent phases of COVID-19. The prospective study material was composed of cDNA or gDNA derived from T cells, B-cell-depleted T cells, or PBMCs. Subjects who had been exposed to COVID-19, were actively infected with it, or had recovered from it provided the deeply sampled blood TCRbeta repertoires that made up the dataset. The samples were drawn from the first 160 participants of the ongoing ImmuneRACE study and from about 1,200 subjects provided by 6 global collaborators. A freely available public database, intended as a resource for researchers studying the immune response to SARS-CoV-2, is where the repertoires were released. A de-identified subject ID, COVID-19 status, age in years and sex were almost always included in the sample metadata. HLA class I and class II types, where available, came from metadata supplied by the sample provider rather than from assay-based typing. The study at large found these results: The quantity of clinical and demographic metadata differed by source and by participant and was supplied without curation.

Measured from the cysteine to the phenylalanine, the CDR3 is 13 residues long. This entry keeps only the CDR3 DNA: 39 bases, framed from base 1. V lost 3 bases and J lost 2 bases; the stretch between them is 7 bases long. As encoded in the germline V gene (reference sequence), CDR1 is LGHDT while CDR2 is YNNKEL. Each collaborating institution followed its own protocols to collect whole blood in K2EDTA tubes. For TCRbeta analysis, collaborators shipped samples in one of three forms: frozen whole blood, isolated PBMCs, or DNA extracted from either of those sample types. As for this clone: It has no known antigen specificity. No much larger clonotype is one base removed from it; base qualities were not supplied.

TCRbeta CDR3 regions were amplified from genomic DNA using the immunoSEQ Assay, a bias-controlled multiplex PCR. Under the source paper's analysis protocol: Within the assay, amplification of reference gene primers was used to estimate how many nucleated cells each sample contained. To quantify the absolute abundance of each unique TCRbeta CDR3 rearrangement, sequence reads were collapsed and filtered. For each sample, productive Simpson clonality was calculated as the square root of Simpson's diversity index across productive rearrangements. The clones in this table, taken by TCRdb from immuneACCESS, are in-frame only. Not every clone is retained; where verified, under half of the shortfall comes from an unresolved V gene, and the cause of the rest is unknown. V and J calls and clone size are copied from that table; D and trimming were computed from the DNA. The sample table contains about 68,000 clones; only one count was recorded for around 86% of them. Together, the top ten hold more than 1.4% of the sample.

Recombination linked TRBV3-1 (or the pseudogene TRBV3-2) to TRBJ1-1; a confident D gene designation cannot be given. The receptor was isolated from a woman between 55 and 75 years old with acute or convalescent COVID-19. Specimen: peripheral blood. The CDR3 reads as follows: CASSQETNTEAFF. The bases read TGTGCCAGCAGCCAGGAGACTAACACTGAAGCTTTCTTT.